Following are 9 T cell receptor beta chains from one sample sequenced in a study of technical replicates of blood from four donors. This table comes from immunoSEQ multiplex PCR, and its TCRdb copy is limited to in-frame clones, with some not included. Of some 60,000 clones in the sample, 75% to 95% were seen once. What was sequenced was PBMCs. The receptor source for this set is a human donor in good health. Some clones in this sample may be carry-over from other donors' samples.

The V call is TRBV7-8, the J call TRBJ1-2, with D uncertain. Germline V gene sequence: CDR1 SGHVS, CDR2 FQNEAQ. Between the trimmed V and J ends, which lost 3 bases and 4 bases, there was a span of 9 bases. There are 13 residues in the CDR3. The CDR3 protein is CASSLRSTYGYTF. The CDR3 region has the DNA TGTGCCAGCAGCTTGCGGTCAACCTATGGCTACACCTTC.

This chain connects TRBV6-5 to TRBJ2-7, with a tentative D call TRBD2 (5 bases). CDR1 and CDR2 from the germline V gene are MNHEY and SVGAGI. Trimming left V 5 bases short and J 2 bases short, with 16 bases between. This CDR3 is 15 amino acids long. CDR3 region: CASSPARWTAYEQYF. Here the CDR3 DNA reads TGTGCCAGCAGTCCCGCTCGGTGGACTGCCTACGAGCAGTACTTC.

The chain combines TRBV5-1 with TRBJ2-2, with D unclear. Germline assignment: CDR1 SGHRS and CDR2 YFSETQ. There are 13 residues in the CDR3. The V and J ends lost 4 bases and 1 base respectively, with 5 bases between them. The CDR3 coding sequence is TGCGCCAGCAGCCCGGTGAACACCGGGGAGCTGTTTTTT. This gives the protein CASSPVNTGELFF.

This chain joins TRBV23-1 and TRBJ1-2; a possible D gene is TRBD1 (5 bases). TRBV23-1 is an ORF, with its function uncertain. This CDR3 is built from 17 residues. V was pared by 2 bases and J by 0 bases, with 16 bases between. The CDR3 protein is CASSQRLRQRANYGYTF. The CDR3, as DNA: TGCGCCAGCAGTCAAAGGCTCCGACAGCGAGCTAACTATGGCTACACCTTC.

In regard to this clone: The sample contains more than one DNA sequence encoding this CDR3. The chain joins TRBV7-2 to TRBJ2-7; 11 bases are a match to TRBD2. The CDR3 is 14 residues long. V shed 4 bases and J 4 bases; nucleotides not matched to a gene: 3. Germline V gene data show CDR1 as SGHTA and CDR2 as FQGNSA. The CDR3 nucleotides are TGTGCCAGCAGCTCCGGGACTAGCGGATACGAGCAGTACTTC. The encoded protein is CASSSGTSGYEQYF.

V gene TRBV7-9 combines with J gene TRBJ1-5, with 12 bases that match TRBD1. V dropped 2 bases and J dropped 5; count of bases not matched to a gene: 7. CDR1 SEHNR and CDR2 FQNEAQ come from the germline V gene (reference sequence). This CDR3 comprises 17 residues. The CDR3 here is CASSLTRDRGQDQPQHF. CDR3 bases: TGTGCCAGCAGCTTAACCCGGGACAGGGGGCAGGATCAGCCCCAGCATTTT.

The chain combines TRBV27 with TRBJ1-3; the D is unclear. The germline CDR1 and CDR2 sequences are MNHEY and SMNVEV (reference sequence). The V gene lost 3 bases and the J gene lost 0 bases, with 9 bases spanning the gap. The CDR3 runs 15 residues. The CDR3 nucleotides read TGTGCCAGCAGTTTTCAAGGGAGCTCTGGAAACACCATATATTTT. Encoded protein: CASSFQGSSGNTIYF.

V is TRBV6-4 and J is TRBJ1-2; 7 nucleotides agree with TRBD1. CDR1 is MRHNA and CDR2 is SNTAGT in the germline V gene. This CDR3 has 12 amino acids. V lost 8 bases to trimming and J lost 2 bases; unmatched junction nucleotides: 2. This CDR3 is CASETGNYGYTF. The DNA for the CDR3 is TGTGCCAGCGAGACAGGGAACTATGGCTACACCTTC.

The chain uses TRBV13 and TRBJ2-7; perhaps TRBD1 as D (6 bases). From germline, CDR1 is PRHDT and CDR2 FYEKMQ (reference sequence). There are 14 residues in the CDR3. Trimming left V 4 bases short and J 0 bases short, with 10 bases between. The CDR3 sequence: CASSSQGGSYEQYF. Here the CDR3 DNA reads TGTGCCAGCAGCTCCCAAGGGGGCTCCTACGAGCAGTACTTC.